The rows below give T cell receptor beta chains drawn from one sample of a study of blood T cell repertoires in COVID-19. The table came from immunoSEQ multiplex PCR; TCRdb's copy has only in-frame clones and leaves some out. The repertoire holds about 36,000 clones, with roughly 73% as singletons. Sequences were obtained from peripheral blood. These receptors all stem from a man in his sixties with acute or convalescent COVID-19. The CDR3 runs from the conserved cysteine through the conserved F or W. Each record gives: V gene, D gene, clone size, J gene, CDR3 protein, CDR3 DNA. The D gene is left open where the match is weak. A row's size may be missing; if present it is once, few, many or a size class.

V: TRBV28; D: TRBD1; size: .; J: TRBJ1-3; CDR3: CASSLSGQGPAGNTIYF; DNA: TGTGCCAGCAGTTTATCGGGACAGGGACCTGCTGGAAACACCATATATTTT
V: TRBV12-3/TRBV12-4; D: .; size: .; J: TRBJ2-3; CDR3: CASSFFTDTQYF; DNA: TGTGCCAGCAGTTTCTTCACAGATACGCAGTATTTT
V: TRBV15; D: TRBD1; size: .; J: TRBJ2-3; CDR3: CATSRGQGNTDTQYF; DNA: TGTGCCACCAGCAGGGGACAGGGAAACACAGATACGCAGTATTTT
V: TRBV5-1; D: TRBD2; size: .; J: TRBJ2-1; CDR3: CASIGGSGNEQFF; DNA: TGCGCCAGCATTGGCGGGAGCGGGAATGAGCAGTTCTTC
V: TRBV15; D: .; size: .; J: TRBJ2-1; CDR3: CATSRVRGYNEQFF; DNA: TGTGCCACCAGCAGAGTGAGAGGCTACAATGAGCAGTTCTTC
V: TRBV19; D: TRBD1; size: .; J: TRBJ1-5; CDR3: CASSTLTGERGQPQHF; DNA: TGTGCCAGTAGTACCCTGACAGGGGAAAGGGGGCAGCCCCAGCATTTT
V: TRBV28; D: .; size: few; J: TRBJ2-4; CDR3: CASSESAGRNIQYF; DNA: TGTGCCAGCAGCGAATCGGCAGGAAGAAACATTCAGTACTTC
V: TRBV18; D: TRBD1; size: .; J: TRBJ1-1; CDR3: CASSSDRGMNTEAFF; DNA: TGTGCCAGCTCAAGCGACAGGGGTATGAACACTGAAGCTTTCTTT
V: TRBV11-3; D: .; size: .; J: TRBJ2-1; CDR3: CASSFGANSYNEQFF; DNA: TGTGCCAGCAGCTTTGGAGCTAACTCCTACAATGAGCAGTTCTTC
V: TRBV7-6; D: .; size: .; J: TRBJ2-5; CDR3: CASSLGAGVIQETQYF; DNA: TGTGCCAGCAGCTTAGGGGCAGGGGTGATCCAAGAGACCCAGTACTTC
V: TRBV12-3/TRBV12-4; D: .; size: .; J: TRBJ1-2; CDR3: CASRPNGVEGYTF; DNA: TGTGCCAGCAGACCCAACGGGGTGGAGGGCTACACCTTC
V: TRBV7-8; D: .; size: few; J: TRBJ2-7; CDR3: CASSLAGIGAGSAYEQYF; DNA: TGTGCCAGCAGCTTAGCTGGAATTGGAGCAGGGTCAGCGTACGAGCAGTACTTC
V: TRBV19; D: .; size: many; J: TRBJ2-1; CDR3: CASSIRGPKYNEQFF; DNA: TGTGCCAGTAGTATCAGGGGACCAAAGTACAATGAGCAGTTCTTC
V: TRBV5-1; D: .; size: .; J: TRBJ2-2; CDR3: CASSLAAATGGELFF; DNA: TGCGCCAGCAGCTTGGCTGCCGCGACGGGCGGGGAGCTGTTTTTT
V: TRBV11-3; D: .; size: once; J: TRBJ2-6; CDR3: CASSLGGAGANVLTF; DNA: TGTGCCAGCAGCCTAGGTGGAGCCGGGGCCAACGTCCTGACTTTC
V: TRBV5-1; D: TRBD1; size: .; J: TRBJ2-3; CDR3: CASSLPGTGDTDTQYF; DNA: TGCGCCAGCAGCTTACCCGGGACAGGGGACACAGATACGCAGTATTTT
V: TRBV6-5; D: .; size: .; J: TRBJ1-2; CDR3: CASMRTENYGYTF; DNA: TGTGCCAGCATGCGGACTGAAAACTATGGCTACACCTTC
V: TRBV6-4; D: .; size: .; J: TRBJ2-2; CDR3: CASSQQGTPTGELFF; DNA: TGTGCCAGCAGTCAACAGGGAACCCCCACCGGGGAGCTGTTTTTT
V: TRBV4-3; D: TRBD2; size: .; J: TRBJ2-5; CDR3: CASSQEGGVMYQETQYF; DNA: TGCGCCAGCAGCCAGGAGGGAGGGGTCATGTACCAAGAGACCCAGTACTTC
V: TRBV24-1; D: .; size: .; J: TRBJ1-5; CDR3: CATSEHRVGQPQHF; DNA: TGTGCCACCAGTGAGCACAGGGTTGGTCAGCCCCAGCATTTT
V: TRBV6-1; D: .; size: .; J: TRBJ2-7; CDR3: CASSDRQGGAREQYF; DNA: TGTGCCAGCAGTGATCGACAGGGAGGAGCACGCGAGCAGTACTTC
V: TRBV18; D: .; size: .; J: TRBJ2-2; CDR3: CASSPPGGPNTGELFF; DNA: TGTGCCAGCTCACCACCCGGGGGACCGAACACCGGGGAGCTGTTTTTT
V: TRBV11-3; D: .; size: .; J: TRBJ1-1; CDR3: CASSLGTGNTEAFF; DNA: TGTGCCAGCAGCTTGGGAACAGGGAACACTGAAGCTTTCTTT
V: TRBV9; D: TRBD2; size: .; J: TRBJ2-5; CDR3: CASSVSGGGETQYF; DNA: TGTGCCAGCAGCGTTTCTGGGGGGGGAGAGACCCAGTACTTC
V: TRBV12-3/TRBV12-4; D: .; size: .; J: TRBJ2-2; CDR3: CASNGAVGFELFF; DNA: TGTGCCAGCAATGGGGCCGTCGGTTTTGAGCTGTTTTTT
V: TRBV9; D: TRBD2; size: .; J: TRBJ2-3; CDR3: CASSGSQGLADSTDTQYF; DNA: TGTGCCAGCAGCGGCTCGCAGGGACTAGCGGATTCCACAGATACGCAGTATTTT
V: TRBV13; D: .; size: .; J: TRBJ2-7; CDR3: CASSLEGGGHEQYF; DNA: TGTGCCAGCAGCTTAGAGGGAGGAGGACACGAGCAGTACTTC
V: TRBV6-5; D: .; size: .; J: TRBJ2-7; CDR3: CASRSTQYEQYF; DNA: TGTGCCAGCAGAAGCACCCAATACGAGCAGTACTTC
V: TRBV4-2; D: .; size: .; J: TRBJ2-7; CDR3: CASSPGGPAGEEQYF; DNA: TGTGCCAGCAGCCCAGGTGGCCCCGCAGGGGAGGAGCAGTACTTC
V: TRBV20-1; D: .; size: .; J: TRBJ1-2; CDR3: CSASLRANYGYTF; DNA: TGCAGTGCTAGTCTCAGGGCTAACTATGGCTACACCTTC
V: TRBV7-6; D: .; size: .; J: TRBJ2-1; CDR3: CASSLVGGTSYNEQFF; DNA: TGTGCCAGCAGCTTAGTTGGCGGGACCTCCTACAATGAGCAGTTCTTC
V: TRBV5-5; D: .; size: .; J: TRBJ1-1; CDR3: CASTPTGVGTEAFF; DNA: TGTGCCAGCACCCCTACGGGGGTGGGCACTGAAGCTTTCTTT
V: TRBV6-5; D: .; size: .; J: TRBJ1-3; CDR3: CASSVQVLSGNTIYF; DNA: TGTGCCAGCAGCGTACAGGTTCTCTCTGGAAACACCATATATTTT
V: TRBV6-5; D: TRBD1; size: .; J: TRBJ1-6; CDR3: CASAVDRGSPLHF; DNA: TGTGCCAGCGCGGTTGACAGGGGTTCACCCCTCCACTTT
V: TRBV7-9; D: TRBD1; size: .; J: TRBJ1-1; CDR3: CASRGQGATEAFF; DNA: TGTGCCAGCAGGGGACAGGGGGCAACTGAAGCTTTCTTT
V: TRBV9; D: TRBD2; size: .; J: TRBJ2-1; CDR3: CASSATGTSGSNEQFF; DNA: TGTGCCAGCAGCGCAACCGGGACTAGCGGGAGCAATGAGCAGTTCTTC
V: TRBV6-5; D: .; size: .; J: TRBJ2-1; CDR3: CASWKGSSYNEQFF; DNA: TGTGCCAGCTGGAAAGGGAGCTCCTACAATGAGCAGTTCTTC
V: TRBV4-2; D: TRBD2; size: .; J: TRBJ2-7; CDR3: CASSQYLGPTSGRAWEGEQYF; DNA: TGTGCCAGCAGCCAGTACTTAGGGCCGACTAGCGGGAGGGCCTGGGAAGGCGAGCAGTACTTC